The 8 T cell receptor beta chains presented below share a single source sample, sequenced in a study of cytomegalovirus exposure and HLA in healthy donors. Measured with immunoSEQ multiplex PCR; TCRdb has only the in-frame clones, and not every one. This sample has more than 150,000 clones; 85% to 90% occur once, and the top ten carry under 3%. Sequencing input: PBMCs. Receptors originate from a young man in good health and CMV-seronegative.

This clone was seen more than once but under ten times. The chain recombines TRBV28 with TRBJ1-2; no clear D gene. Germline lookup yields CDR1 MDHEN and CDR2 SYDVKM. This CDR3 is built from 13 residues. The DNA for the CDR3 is TGTGTTACGCGGGGTTATCCCAACTATGGCTACACCTTC. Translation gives CVTRGYPNYGYTF.

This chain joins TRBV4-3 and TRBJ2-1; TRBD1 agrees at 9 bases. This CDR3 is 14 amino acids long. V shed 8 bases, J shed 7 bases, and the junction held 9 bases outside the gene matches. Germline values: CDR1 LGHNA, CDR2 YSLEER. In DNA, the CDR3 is TGCGCCAGCTCGGACGGACAGGGGTGGAATGAGCAGTTCTTC. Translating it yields CASSDGQGWNEQFF.

The CDR3 loop is CASSSGTLSSYEQYV. The CDR3 region has the DNA TGTGCCAGCAGCTCGGGGACACTGAGCTCCTACGAGCAGTACGTC. The V and J genes are TRBV5-4 and TRBJ2-7, with a possible D match to TRBD1 (6 bases). V was trimmed by 3 bases and J by 0 bases, leaving 13 bases between them. Looked up from germline, CDR1 is SGHNT and CDR2 is YYREEE (reference sequence). CDR3 length equals 15 residues.

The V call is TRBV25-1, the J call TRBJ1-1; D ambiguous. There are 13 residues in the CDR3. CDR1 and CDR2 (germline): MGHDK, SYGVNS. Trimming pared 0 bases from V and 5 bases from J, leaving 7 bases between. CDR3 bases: TGTGCCAGCAGTGAATATAGGAGAACTGAAGCTTTCTTT. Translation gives CASSEYRRTEAFF. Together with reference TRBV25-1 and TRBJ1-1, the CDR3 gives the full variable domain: EADIYQTPRYLVIGTGKKITLECSQTMGHDKMYWYQQDPGMELHLIHYSYGVNSTEKGDLSSESTVSRIRTEHFPLTLESARPSHTSQYLCASSEYRRTEAFFGQGTRLTVV.

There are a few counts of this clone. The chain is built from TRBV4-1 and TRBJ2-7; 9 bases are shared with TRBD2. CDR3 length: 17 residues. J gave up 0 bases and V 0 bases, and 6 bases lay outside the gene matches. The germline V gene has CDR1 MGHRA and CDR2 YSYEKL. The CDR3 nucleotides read TGCGCCAGCAGCCAAGAATGGCTAGCGGGGAGCTCCTACGAGCAGTACTTC. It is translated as CASSQEWLAGSSYEQYF.

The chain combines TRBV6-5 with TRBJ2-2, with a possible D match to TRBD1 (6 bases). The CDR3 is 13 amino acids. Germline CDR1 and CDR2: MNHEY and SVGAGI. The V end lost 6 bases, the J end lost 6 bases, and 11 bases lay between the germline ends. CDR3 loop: CASSYRQAGELFF. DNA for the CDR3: TGTGCCAGCAGCTACCGACAGGCCGGGGAGCTGTTTTTT.

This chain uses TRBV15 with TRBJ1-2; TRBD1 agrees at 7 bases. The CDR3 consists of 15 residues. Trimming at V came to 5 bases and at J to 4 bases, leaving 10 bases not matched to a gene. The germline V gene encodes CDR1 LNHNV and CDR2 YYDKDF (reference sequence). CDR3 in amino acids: CATSLNRGQSYGYTF. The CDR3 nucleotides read TGTGCCACCAGCCTTAACCGGGGACAGAGCTATGGCTACACCTTC.

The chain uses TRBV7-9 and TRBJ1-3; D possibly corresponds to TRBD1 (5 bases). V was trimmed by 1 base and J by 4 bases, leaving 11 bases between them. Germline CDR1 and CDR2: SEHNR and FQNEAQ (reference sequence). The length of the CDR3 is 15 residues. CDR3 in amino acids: CASSLVGLGGNTIYF. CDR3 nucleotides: TGTGCCAGCAGCTTAGTGGGACTCGGGGGAAACACCATATATTTT.